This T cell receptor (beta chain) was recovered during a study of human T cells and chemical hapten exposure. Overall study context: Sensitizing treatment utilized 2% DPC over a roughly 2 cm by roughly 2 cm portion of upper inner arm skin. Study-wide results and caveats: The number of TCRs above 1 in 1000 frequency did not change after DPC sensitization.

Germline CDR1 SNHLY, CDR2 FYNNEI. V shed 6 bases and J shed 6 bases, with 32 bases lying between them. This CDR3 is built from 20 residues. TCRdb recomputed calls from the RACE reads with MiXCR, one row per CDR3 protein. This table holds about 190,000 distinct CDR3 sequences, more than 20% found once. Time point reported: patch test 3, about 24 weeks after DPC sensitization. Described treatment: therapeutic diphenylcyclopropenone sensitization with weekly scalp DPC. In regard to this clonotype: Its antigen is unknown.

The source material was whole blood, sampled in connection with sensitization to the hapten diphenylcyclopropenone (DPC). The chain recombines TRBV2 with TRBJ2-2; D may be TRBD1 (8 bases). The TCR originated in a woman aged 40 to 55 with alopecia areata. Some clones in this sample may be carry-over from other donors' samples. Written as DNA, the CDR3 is TGTGCCAGCAGCCTATACAGGGGGGGAATTAGCGGCGCAAGCGCCGGGGAGCTGTTTTTT. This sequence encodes CASSLYRGGISGASAGELFF.